This TCR beta chain was found in a study of blood T cell repertoires in COVID-19. Study summary: The United States, Italy and Spain were the sources of the acute and convalescent COVID-19 samples. T cells, B-cell-depleted T cells, or PBMCs supplied cDNA or gDNA.

Germline V gene data show CDR1 as MDHEN and CDR2 as SYDVKM. There are 14 residues in the CDR3. V gave up 10 bases and J gave up 0 bases; unmatched junction bases: 5. This clone was recorded once. As handled by the study authors: Reference gene primers were amplified, and this amplification served to estimate nucleated cell counts. Measured with immunoSEQ multiplex PCR; TCRdb has only the in-frame clones, and not every one. V and J calls and clone size are those listed in that table; D and trimming were worked out from the DNA. This table holds about 44,000 clones, roughly 85% found once. The chain carries TRBV28 and TRBJ2-7; TRBD2 matches at 11 bases. The sample comprised peripheral blood. The receptor's source is a woman aged 70 to 79 with acute or convalescent COVID-19. The CDR3 spells CATKGLADSYEQYF. For the CDR3, the DNA is TGTGCCACCAAGGGACTAGCGGACTCCTACGAGCAGTACTTC.